Described below is a single T cell receptor beta chain sequence and its context. Antigen unknown. TCRdb keeps only in-frame clones here, not all; method: immunoSEQ multiplex PCR. The data show 150,000 to 200,000 clones, 85% to 90% seen once. These data belong to a study of T cell responses to AZD1222 COVID-19 vaccine. Study context: Pooled together were second doses at about 4 or about 12 weeks. Notes on the study in general: The reported proportion of spike-specific TCRs targeting unmutated variant regions was nearly half. Clonal diversity was possibly underestimated, and white British individuals and females predominated among donors. Vaccine-associated CD4 TCRs ranged over spike, dominating at 160-218 and 743-854.

Germline V gene data show CDR1 as KGHSH and CDR2 as LQKENI. After removal of 3 bases from V and 1 base from J, the junction contained 18 bases not matched to a gene. The CDR3 is 20 residues long. Sequenced here: peripheral blood, sampled on day 0 of AZD1222 vaccination. The chain has TRBV18 and TRBJ1-1; 9 nucleotides agree with TRBD1. The receptor was derived from an adult in good health. The DNA for the CDR3 is TGTGCCAGCTCACCGCTAAGAGGGACAGGGTCTACCCAGGGGAACACTGAAGCTTTCTTT. Translation: CASSPLRGTGSTQGNTEAFF.